This T cell receptor (beta chain) was documented in a study of blood T cell repertoires in COVID-19 (TCRdb year 2020). Some background on the complete study: The collaborator samples originated in the United States, Italy and Spain and spanned the acute and convalescent phases of COVID-19. The material from the prospective study consisted of cDNA or gDNA derived from T cells, B-cell-depleted T cells, or PBMCs. The dataset comprised deeply sampled blood TCRbeta repertoires from subjects exposed to, actively infected with, or recovered from COVID-19. The repertoires were released in a freely available public database meant as a resource for research on the immune response to SARS-CoV-2. Samples were obtained from the ongoing ImmuneRACE study (first 160 participants) and from about 1,300 subjects provided by 6 global collaborators. Nearly every sample came with metadata listing a de-identified subject ID, COVID-19 status, age in years and sex. Where available, HLA class I and class II types were obtained from metadata supplied by the sample provider rather than from assay-based typing.

This clone showed up just a few times. The clone's antigen remains unknown. Mismatch with germline at one junction end may stem from a read error. TCRbeta CDR3 regions were amplified from genomic DNA by means of the immunoSEQ Assay, a bias-controlled multiplex PCR. For the original study's pipeline: The number of nucleated cells in each sample was estimated by amplification of reference gene primers within the assay. To quantify the absolute abundance of each unique TCRbeta CDR3 rearrangement, sequence reads were collapsed and filtered. For each sample, productive Simpson clonality was calculated by taking the square root of Simpson's diversity index across productive rearrangements. What TCRdb holds here is the immuneACCESS table cut down to in-frame rearrangements. Part of the clones is not present; checked against another copy, under half of the missing clones reflect an unresolved V gene, and the others are unexplained. V and J calls and clone size follow that table, whereas D and trimming were derived from the DNA. In all, the sample holds under 300,000 clones, and 86% of those were seen once. 2.2% of the sample comes from the top ten.

CDR1 is given as MNHEY and CDR2 as SVGAGI, both from the germline V gene. There are 13 amino acids in the CDR3, from cysteine to phenylalanine inclusive. CDR3 DNA only is kept here, 39 bases in frame from base 1. The investigation overall reported the following: Clinical and demographic metadata were provided uncurated, with the amount varying by source and participant.

A second Seattle source provided samples from volunteer blood donors who had recovered from COVID-19. Each collaborating institution followed its own protocols to collect whole blood in K2EDTA tubes. Collaborator samples were shipped for TCRbeta analysis as frozen whole blood, isolated PBMCs, or DNA extracted from either sample type. The source is a man aged 25-45 years who had recovered from COVID-19. Here the chain combines TRBV6-5 and TRBJ2-2; TRBD2 lines up with 9 middle nucleotides. The source material was peripheral blood. The DNA sequence reads TGCGCGGGGGGGGCGCTGAACACCGGGGAGCTGTTTTTT. Its protein is CAGGALNTGELFF.